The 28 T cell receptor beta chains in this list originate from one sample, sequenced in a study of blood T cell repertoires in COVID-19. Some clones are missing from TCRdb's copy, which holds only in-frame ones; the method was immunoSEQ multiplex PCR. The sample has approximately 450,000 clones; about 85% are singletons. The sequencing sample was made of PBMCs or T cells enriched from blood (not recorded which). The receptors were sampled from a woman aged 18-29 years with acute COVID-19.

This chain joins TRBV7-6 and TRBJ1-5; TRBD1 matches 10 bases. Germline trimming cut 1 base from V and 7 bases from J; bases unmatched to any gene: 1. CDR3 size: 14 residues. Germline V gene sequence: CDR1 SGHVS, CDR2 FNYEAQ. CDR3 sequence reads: CASSLGQGAQPQHF. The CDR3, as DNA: TGTGCCAGCAGCTTAGGACAGGGGGCACAGCCCCAGCATTTT.

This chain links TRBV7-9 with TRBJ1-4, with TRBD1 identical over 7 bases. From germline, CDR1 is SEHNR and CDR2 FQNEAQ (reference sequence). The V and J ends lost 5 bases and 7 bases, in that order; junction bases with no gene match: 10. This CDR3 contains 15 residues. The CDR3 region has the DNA TGTGCCAGCAGCATCTCCGCGACAGGGTCTGAAAAACTGTTTTTT. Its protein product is CASSISATGSEKLFF. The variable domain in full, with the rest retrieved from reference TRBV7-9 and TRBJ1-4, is DTGVSQNPRHKITKRGQNVTFRCDPISEHNRLYWYRQTLGQGPEFLTYFQNEAQLEKSRLLSDRFSAERPKGSFSTLEIQRTEQGDSAMYLCASSISATGSEKLFFGSGTQLSVL.

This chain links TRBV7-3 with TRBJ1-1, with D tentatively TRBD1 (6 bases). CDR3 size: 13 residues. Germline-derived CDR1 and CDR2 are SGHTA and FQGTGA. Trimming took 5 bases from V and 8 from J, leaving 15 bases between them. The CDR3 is CASSPLGGLEAFF. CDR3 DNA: TGTGCCAGCAGCCCCCTAGGGGGTCTAGAAGCTTTCTTT.

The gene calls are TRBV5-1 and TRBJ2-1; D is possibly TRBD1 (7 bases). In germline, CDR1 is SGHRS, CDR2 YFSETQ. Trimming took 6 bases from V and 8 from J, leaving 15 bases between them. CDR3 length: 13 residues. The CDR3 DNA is TGCGCCAGCACCCGGCAGGGGGGCGATGAGCAGTTCTTC. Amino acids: CASTRQGGDEQFF.

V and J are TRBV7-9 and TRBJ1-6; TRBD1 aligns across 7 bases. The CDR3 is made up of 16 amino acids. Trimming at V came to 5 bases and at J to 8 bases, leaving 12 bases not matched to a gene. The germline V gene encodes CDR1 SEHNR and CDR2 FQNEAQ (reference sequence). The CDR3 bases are TGTGCCAGCAGCCCCGGGACAGTGCCTCGGGATTCACCCCTCCACTTT. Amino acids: CASSPGTVPRDSPLHF.

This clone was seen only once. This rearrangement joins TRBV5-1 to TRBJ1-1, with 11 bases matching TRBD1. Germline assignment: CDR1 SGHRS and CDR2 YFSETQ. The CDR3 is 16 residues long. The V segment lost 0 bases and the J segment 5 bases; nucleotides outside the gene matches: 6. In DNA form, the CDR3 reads TGCGCCAGCAGCTTGGCCGGGACAGGGGGACGGACTGAAGCTTTCTTT. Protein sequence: CASSLAGTGGRTEAFF.

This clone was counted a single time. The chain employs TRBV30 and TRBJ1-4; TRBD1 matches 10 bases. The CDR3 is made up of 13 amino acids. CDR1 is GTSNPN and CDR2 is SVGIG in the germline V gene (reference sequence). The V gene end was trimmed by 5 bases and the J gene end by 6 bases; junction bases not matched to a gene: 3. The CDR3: CAWGGQGYEKLFF. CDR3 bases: TGTGCCTGGGGGGGACAGGGGTATGAAAAACTGTTTTTT.

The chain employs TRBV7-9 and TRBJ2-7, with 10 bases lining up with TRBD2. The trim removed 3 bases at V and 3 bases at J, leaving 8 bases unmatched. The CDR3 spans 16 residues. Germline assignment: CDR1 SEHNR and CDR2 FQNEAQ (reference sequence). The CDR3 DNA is TGTGCCAGCAGCTTGACAAGCGGGAGGGCCCTCTACGAGCAGTACTTC. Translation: CASSLTSGRALYEQYF.

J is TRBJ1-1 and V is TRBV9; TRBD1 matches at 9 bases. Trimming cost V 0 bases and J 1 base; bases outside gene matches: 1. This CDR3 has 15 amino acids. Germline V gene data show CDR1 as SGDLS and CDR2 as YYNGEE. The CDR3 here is CASSVGGQGNTEAFF. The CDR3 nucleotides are TGTGCCAGCAGCGTAGGGGGACAGGGGAACACTGAAGCTTTCTTT. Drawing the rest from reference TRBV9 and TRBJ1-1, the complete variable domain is DSGVTQTPKHLITATGQRVTLRCSPRSGDLSVYWYQQSLDQGLQFLIQYYNGEERAKGNILERFSAQQFPDLHSELNLSSLELGDSALYFCASSVGGQGNTEAFFGQGTRLTVV.

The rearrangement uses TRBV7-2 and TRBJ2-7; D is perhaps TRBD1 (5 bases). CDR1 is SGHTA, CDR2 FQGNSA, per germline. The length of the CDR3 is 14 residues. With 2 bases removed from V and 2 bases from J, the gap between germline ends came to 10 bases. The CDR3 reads CASSLSGFAYEQYF. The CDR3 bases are TGTGCCAGCAGCTTATCAGGGTTCGCCTACGAGCAGTACTTC.

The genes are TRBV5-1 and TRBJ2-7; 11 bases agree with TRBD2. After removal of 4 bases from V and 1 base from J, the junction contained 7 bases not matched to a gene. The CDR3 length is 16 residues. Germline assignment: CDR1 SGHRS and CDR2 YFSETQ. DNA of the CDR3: TGCGCCAGCAGCATGTCCTTAGCGGGAGGGTCCTACGAGCAGTACTTC. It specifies CASSMSLAGGSYEQYF.

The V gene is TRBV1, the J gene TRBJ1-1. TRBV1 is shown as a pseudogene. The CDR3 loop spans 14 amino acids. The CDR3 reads CTSSTRRGGTEAFF. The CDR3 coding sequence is TGCACCAGCAGCACCCGCCGGGGGGGCACTGAAGCTTTCTTT.

The CDR3 sequence is CASSWSWESYEQYF. In DNA, the CDR3 is TGTGCCAGCAGTTGGAGCTGGGAGTCCTACGAGCAGTACTTC. The chain carries TRBV27 and TRBJ2-7; a weak D match, TRBD2 (5 bases). The length of the CDR3 is 14 residues. Trimming shortened V by 4 bases and J by 1 base, and 11 bases separated the two germline ends. Germline V CDR1 and CDR2: MNHEY, SMNVEV (reference sequence).

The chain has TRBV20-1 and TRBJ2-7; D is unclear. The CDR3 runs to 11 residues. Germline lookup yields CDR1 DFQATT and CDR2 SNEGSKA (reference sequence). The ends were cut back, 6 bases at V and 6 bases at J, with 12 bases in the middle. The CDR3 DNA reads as TGCAGTGCGGCTCTGGTCCTCGAGCAGTACTTC. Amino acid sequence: CSAALVLEQYF.

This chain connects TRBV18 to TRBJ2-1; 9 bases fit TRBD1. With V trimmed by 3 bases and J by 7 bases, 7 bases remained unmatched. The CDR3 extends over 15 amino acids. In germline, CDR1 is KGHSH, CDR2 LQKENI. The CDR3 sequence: CASSPALQGANEQFF. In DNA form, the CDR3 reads TGTGCCAGCTCACCCGCCCTACAGGGGGCGAATGAGCAGTTCTTC.

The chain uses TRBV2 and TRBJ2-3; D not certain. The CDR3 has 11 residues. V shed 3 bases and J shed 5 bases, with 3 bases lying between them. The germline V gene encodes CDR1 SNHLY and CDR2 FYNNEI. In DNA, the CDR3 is TGTGCCAGCAGTGACCGAGATACGCAGTATTTT. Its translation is CASSDRDTQYF.

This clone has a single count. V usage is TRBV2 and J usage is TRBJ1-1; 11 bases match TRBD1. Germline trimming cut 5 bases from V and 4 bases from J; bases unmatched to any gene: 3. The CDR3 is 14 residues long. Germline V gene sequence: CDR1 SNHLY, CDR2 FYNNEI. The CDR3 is CASSPGTGGTEAFF. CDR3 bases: TGTGCCAGCAGTCCCGGGACAGGGGGCACTGAAGCTTTCTTT.

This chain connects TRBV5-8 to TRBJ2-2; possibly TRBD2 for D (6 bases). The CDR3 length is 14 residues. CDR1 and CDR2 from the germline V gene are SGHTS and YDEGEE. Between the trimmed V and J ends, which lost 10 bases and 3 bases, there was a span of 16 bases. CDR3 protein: CAPSAGLYTGELFF. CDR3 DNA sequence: TGTGCCCCTTCGGCGGGACTCTACACCGGGGAGCTGTTTTTT.

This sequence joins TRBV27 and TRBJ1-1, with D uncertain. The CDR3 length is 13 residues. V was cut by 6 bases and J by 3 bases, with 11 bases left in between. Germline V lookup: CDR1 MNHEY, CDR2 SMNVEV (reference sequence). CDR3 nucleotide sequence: TGTGCCAGCAGCGTGAACAGTTACACTGAAGCTTTCTTT. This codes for CASSVNSYTEAFF.

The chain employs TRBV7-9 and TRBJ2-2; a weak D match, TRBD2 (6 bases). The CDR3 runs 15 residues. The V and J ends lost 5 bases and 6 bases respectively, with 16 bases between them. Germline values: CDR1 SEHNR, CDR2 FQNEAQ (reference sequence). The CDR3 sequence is CASSDGGFMAGELFF. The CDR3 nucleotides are TGTGCCAGCAGCGACGGGGGATTTATGGCCGGGGAGCTGTTTTTT.

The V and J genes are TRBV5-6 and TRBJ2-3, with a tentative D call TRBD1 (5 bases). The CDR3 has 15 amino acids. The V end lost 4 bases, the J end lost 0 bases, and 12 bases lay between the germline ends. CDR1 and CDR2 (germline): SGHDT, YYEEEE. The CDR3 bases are TGTGCCAGCAGCGACAGACCGACTAGCACAGATACGCAGTATTTT. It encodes CASSDRPTSTDTQYF.

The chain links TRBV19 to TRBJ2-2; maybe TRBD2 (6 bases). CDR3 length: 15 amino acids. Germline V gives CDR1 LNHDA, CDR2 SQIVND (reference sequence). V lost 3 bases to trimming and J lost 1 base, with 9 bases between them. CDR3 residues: CASSISGVNTGELFF. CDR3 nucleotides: TGTGCCAGTAGTATTTCGGGAGTGAACACCGGGGAGCTGTTTTTT.

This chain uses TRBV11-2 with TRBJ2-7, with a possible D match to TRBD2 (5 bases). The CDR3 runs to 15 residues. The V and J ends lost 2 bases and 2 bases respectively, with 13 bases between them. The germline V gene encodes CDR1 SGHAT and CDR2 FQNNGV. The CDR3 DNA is TGTGCCAGCAGCTTATTAGGAGGATCAACCTACGAGCAGTACTTC. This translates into CASSLLGGSTYEQYF.

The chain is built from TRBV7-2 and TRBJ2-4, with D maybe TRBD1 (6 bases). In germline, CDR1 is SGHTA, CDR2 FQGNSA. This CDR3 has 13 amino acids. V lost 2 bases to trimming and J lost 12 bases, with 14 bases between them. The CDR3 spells CASSLWAGDAQYF. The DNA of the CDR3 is TGTGCCAGCAGCTTATGGGCAGGGGACGCTCAGTACTTC. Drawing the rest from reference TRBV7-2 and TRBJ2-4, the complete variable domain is GAGVSQSPSNKVTEKGKDVELRCDPISGHTALYWYRQSLGQGLEFLIYFQGNSAPDKSGLPSDRFSAERTGGSVSTLTIQRTQQEDSAVYLCASSLWAGDAQYFGAGTRLSVL.

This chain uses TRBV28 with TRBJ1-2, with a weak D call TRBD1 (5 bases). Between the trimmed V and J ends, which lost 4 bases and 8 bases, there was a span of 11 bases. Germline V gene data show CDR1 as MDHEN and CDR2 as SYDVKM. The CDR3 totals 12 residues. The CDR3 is CASSSGLQGYTF. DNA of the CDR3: TGTGCCAGCAGTTCAGGGTTACAAGGCTACACCTTC.

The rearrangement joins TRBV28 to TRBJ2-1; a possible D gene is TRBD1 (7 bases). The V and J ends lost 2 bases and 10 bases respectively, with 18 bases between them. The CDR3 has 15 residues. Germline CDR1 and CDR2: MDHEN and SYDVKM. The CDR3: CASSLQGGVEKEQFF. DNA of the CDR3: TGTGCCAGCAGTTTACAGGGGGGAGTTGAAAAGGAGCAGTTCTTC.

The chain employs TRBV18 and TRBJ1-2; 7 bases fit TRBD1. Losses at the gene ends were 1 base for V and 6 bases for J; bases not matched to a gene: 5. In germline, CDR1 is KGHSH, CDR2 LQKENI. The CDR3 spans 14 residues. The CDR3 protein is CASSPRDRADGYTF. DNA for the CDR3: TGTGCCAGCTCACCACGCGACAGGGCGGATGGCTACACCTTC.

The CDR3 sequence: CASSLTNTEAFF. CDR3 nucleotides: TGTGCCAGCTCACTCACGAACACTGAAGCTTTCTTT. The chain links TRBV5-5 to TRBJ1-1, with D unresolved. This CDR3 is 12 amino acids long. Germline CDR1 reads SGHKS; CDR2 reads YYEKEE (reference sequence). V lost 7 bases and J 1 base, leaving 8 bases between the germline ends.